This TCR beta chain emerged from a study of cytomegalovirus exposure and HLA in healthy donors. General observations from the study: Only CMV serostatus was available as immune exposure information. Roughly uniform depth of sequencing across donors was assumed in presence/absence analyses.

Both 60 Vbeta primers and 13 Jbeta primers went into the PCR. Clones were sequenced by immunoSEQ multiplex PCR, and TCRdb holds only the in-frame ones, with some missing. The sample has under 200,000 clones; over 75% are singletons. The count of this clone is one. Its antigen is currently unknown. The study did not record CMV serostatus for this donor. Germline-derived CDR1 and CDR2 are MGHRA and YSYEKL. Unmatched junction bases numbered 3, after V lost 4 bases and J lost 1 base. The CDR3 contains 15 residues. V and J are TRBV4-1 and TRBJ2-2; 7 bases fit TRBD2. Sequences were obtained from PBMCs. The TCR sequence derives from a human donor in good health. The CDR3 sequence is CASSRLALNTGELFF. CDR3 in DNA: TGCGCCAGCAGCCGACTAGCCCTGAACACCGGGGAGCTGTTTTTT.